This TCR beta chain was identified during a study of blood T cells in healthy people across ages. Overall study findings and caveats: Researchers report that TCR beta diversity correlated strongly with naive T cell percentage.

Researchers report isolating at least 6.5 million PBMCs per sample. This clonotype has more than one count but fewer than ten. Its antigen is not known. With a J-beta primer mix and a sample-barcoded 5' primer, a second PCR ran about 7 to 11 cycles. Any given sample supplied a minimum of 3 million CDR3-containing paired-end reads. From the 5' RACE reads, TCRdb called clonotypes with MiXCR, one entry per CDR3 protein. The sample records over 1.5 million distinct CDR3 sequences, 49% being singletons. Sequencing input: blood. The source of this sequence is a woman aged 40-49 years in good health.

CDR3 amino acids: CASSLKLGAGNEQFF. The CDR3 nucleotides read TGTGCCAGCAGCTTAAAGTTAGGGGCTGGAAATGAGCAGTTCTTC. This sequence joins TRBV7-3 and TRBJ2-1; TRBD1 is a possible D gene (5 bases). The CDR3 is 15 amino acids. Germline CDR1 SGHTA, CDR2 FQGTGA. Trimming pared 1 base from V and 7 bases from J, leaving 14 bases between.